This TCR beta chain was retrieved from a study of CD8 T cells in ankylosing spondylitis. Study observations and caveats: There was reportedly significant enrichment of clones that were disease-linked in matched ankylosing spondylitis synovial fluid.

TCRdb used MiXCR to reprocess the 5' RACE reads, holding one entry per CDR3 protein. The repertoire holds 150,000 or so distinct CDR3 sequences, 9.8% seen once, with about 14% in the top ten. Concerning this clonotype: Its target is not known.

V shed 5 bases and J shed 0 bases, with 22 bases lying between them. The CDR3 is made up of 19 amino acids. CDR1 is LNHDA, CDR2 SQIVND, per germline (reference sequence). The J gene is TRBJ2-2, the V gene TRBV19; D may be TRBD1 (6 bases). Sample: blood, either unsorted or a sorted T cell fraction (not recorded which). This clonotype originated in a female donor with ankylosing spondylitis or in good health (not recorded which). The CDR3 loop is CASSAASQGPRPNTGELFF. CDR3 in DNA: TGTGCCAGTAGTGCCGCGTCCCAGGGGCCCCGACCGAACACCGGGGAGCTGTTTTTT.